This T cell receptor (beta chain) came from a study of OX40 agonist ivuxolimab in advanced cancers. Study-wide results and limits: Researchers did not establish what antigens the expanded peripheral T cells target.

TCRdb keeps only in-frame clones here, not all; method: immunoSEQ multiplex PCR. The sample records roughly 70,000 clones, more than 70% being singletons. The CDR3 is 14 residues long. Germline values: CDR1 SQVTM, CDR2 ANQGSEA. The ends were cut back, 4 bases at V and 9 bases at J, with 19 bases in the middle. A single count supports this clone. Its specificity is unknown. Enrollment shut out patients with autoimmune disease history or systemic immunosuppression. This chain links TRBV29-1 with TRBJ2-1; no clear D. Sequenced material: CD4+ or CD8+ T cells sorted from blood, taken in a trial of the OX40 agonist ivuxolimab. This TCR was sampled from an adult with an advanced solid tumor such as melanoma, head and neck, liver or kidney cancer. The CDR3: CSVVPRTLSSEQFF. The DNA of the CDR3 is TGCAGCGTTGTTCCAAGGACCCTATCAAGTGAGCAGTTCTTC.